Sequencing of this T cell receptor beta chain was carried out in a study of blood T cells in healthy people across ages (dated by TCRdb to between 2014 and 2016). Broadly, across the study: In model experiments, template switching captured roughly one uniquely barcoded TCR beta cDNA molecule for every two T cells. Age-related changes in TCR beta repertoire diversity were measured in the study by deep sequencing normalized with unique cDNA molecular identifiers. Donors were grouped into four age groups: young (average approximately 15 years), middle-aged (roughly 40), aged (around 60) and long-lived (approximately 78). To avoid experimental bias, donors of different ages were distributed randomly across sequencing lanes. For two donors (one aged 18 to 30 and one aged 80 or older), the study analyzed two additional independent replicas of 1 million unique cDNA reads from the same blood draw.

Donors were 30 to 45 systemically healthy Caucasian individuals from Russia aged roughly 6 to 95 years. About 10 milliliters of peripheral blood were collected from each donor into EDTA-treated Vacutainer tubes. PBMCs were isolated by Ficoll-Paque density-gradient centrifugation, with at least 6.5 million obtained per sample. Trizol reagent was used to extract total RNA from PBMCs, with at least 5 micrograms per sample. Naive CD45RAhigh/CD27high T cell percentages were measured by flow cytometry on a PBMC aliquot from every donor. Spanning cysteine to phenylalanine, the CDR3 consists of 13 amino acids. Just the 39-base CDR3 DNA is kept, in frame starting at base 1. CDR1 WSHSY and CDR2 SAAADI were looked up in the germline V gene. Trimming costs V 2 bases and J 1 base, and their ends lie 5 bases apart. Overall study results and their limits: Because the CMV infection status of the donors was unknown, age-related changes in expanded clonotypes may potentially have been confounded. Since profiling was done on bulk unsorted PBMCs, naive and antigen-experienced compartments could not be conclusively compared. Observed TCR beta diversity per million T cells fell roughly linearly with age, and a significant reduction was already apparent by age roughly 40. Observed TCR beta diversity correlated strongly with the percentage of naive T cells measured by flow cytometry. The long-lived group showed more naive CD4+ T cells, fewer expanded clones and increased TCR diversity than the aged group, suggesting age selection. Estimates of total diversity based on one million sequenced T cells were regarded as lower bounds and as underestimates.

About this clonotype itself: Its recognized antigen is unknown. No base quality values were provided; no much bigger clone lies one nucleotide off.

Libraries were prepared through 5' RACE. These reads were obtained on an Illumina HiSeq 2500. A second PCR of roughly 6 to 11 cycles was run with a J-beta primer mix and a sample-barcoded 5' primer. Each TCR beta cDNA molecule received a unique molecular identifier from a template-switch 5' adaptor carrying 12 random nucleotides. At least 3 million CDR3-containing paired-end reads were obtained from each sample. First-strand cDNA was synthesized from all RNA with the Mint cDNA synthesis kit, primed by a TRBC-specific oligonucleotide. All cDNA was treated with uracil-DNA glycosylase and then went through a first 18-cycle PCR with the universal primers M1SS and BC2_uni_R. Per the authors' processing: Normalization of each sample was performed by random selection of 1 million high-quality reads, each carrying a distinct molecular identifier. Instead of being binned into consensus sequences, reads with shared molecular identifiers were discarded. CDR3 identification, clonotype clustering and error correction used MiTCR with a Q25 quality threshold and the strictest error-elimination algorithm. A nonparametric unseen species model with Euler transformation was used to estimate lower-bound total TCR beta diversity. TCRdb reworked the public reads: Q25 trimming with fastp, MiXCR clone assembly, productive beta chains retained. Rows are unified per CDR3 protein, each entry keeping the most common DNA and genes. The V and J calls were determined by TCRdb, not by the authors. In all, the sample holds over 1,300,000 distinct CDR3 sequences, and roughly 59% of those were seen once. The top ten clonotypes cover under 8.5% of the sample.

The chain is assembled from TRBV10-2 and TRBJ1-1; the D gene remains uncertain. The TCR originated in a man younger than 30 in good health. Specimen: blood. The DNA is TGCGCCAGCAGTGAGGTCGAGAACACTGAAGCTTTCTTT. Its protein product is CASSEVENTEAFF.